This TCR beta chain was captured by sequencing in a study of shared clonotypes between healthy human individuals. Whole-study context: The study used three CD4 naive, three CD4 memory, two CD8 naive and one CD8 memory plate per donor.

This CDR3 has 13 amino acids. The V end was cut by 10 bases, the J end by 5 bases, with 14 bases between. The germline V gene has CDR1 MNHEY and CDR2 SMNVEV (reference sequence). In the case of this clone: What it binds is unknown.

Method: immunoSEQ multiplex PCR; TCRdb's copy keeps in-frame clones and lacks some. The sample lists under 2,500,000 clones, about 94% occurring once. Study-level results: Among donors, the sharing of clonotypes was expected to be influenced by sequencing depth.

The source material was naive CD4+ T cells sorted from blood. Subset defined: CD45RA+ positively selected. The chain couples TRBV27 to TRBJ1-4; D remains unclear. The sequence came from a man aged 18 to 29 in good health. CDR3: CAKPDGWNEKLFF. The DNA of the CDR3 is TGTGCCAAACCGGACGGATGGAATGAAAAACTGTTTTTT.